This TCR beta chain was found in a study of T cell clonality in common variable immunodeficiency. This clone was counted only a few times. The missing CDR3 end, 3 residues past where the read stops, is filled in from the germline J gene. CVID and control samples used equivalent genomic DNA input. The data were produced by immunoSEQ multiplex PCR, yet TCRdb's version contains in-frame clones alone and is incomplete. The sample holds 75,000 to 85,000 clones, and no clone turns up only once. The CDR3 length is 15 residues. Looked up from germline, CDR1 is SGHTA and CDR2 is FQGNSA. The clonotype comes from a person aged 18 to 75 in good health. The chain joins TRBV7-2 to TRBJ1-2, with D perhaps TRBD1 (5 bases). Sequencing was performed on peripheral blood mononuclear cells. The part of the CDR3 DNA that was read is TGTGCCAGCAGCTTATATGGGACTAGAAGCTACGAC. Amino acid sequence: CASSLYGTRSYD. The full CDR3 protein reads CASSLYGTRSYDYTF.